Given below is one TCR beta chain in context. Looked up from germline, CDR1 is SGHDT and CDR2 is YYEEEE. This CDR3 contains 14 residues. The V gene end was trimmed by 5 bases and the J gene end by 4 bases; junction bases not matched to a gene: 8. The data were taken from a study of control samples from healthy donors and cancer patients. Repertoires were generated with immunoSEQ multiplex PCR, while TCRdb's copy carries only in-frame clones and drops some. The sample records approximately 83,000 clones, approximately 93% being singletons. This clonotype was obtained from a woman in her 30s in good health. V gene TRBV5-6 combines with J gene TRBJ1-1, with 7 bases lining up with TRBD1. The sample taken for sequencing was blood. CDR3 nucleotides: TGTGCCAGCAGACCGACAGGGAGGGGCACTGAAGCTTTCTTT. Its translation is CASRPTGRGTEAFF.